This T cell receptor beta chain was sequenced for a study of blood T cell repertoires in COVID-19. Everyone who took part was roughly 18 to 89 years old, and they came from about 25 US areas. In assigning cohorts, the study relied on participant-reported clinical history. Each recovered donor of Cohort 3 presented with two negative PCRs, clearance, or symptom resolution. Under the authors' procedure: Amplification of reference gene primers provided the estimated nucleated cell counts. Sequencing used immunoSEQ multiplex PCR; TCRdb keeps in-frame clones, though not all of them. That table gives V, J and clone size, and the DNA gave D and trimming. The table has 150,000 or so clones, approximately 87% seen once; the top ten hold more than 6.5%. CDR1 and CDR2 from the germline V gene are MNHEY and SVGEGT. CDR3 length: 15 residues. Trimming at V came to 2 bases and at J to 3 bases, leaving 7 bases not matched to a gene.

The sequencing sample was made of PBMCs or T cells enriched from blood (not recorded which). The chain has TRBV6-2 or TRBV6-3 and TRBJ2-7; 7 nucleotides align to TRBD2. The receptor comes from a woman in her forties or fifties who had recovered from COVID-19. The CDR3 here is CASSYPTRGGYEQYF. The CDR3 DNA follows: TGTGCCAGCAGTTACCCAACTCGCGGGGGCTACGAGCAGTACTTC.